These T cell receptor beta chains were read from a single sample in a study of shared clonotypes between healthy human individuals. The protocol was immunoSEQ multiplex PCR, while the TCRdb copy is restricted to in-frame clones and leaves out a portion. The table includes a few million clones, less than 95% detected once. Sequencing was performed on naive CD4+ T cells from PBMCs. These receptors originate from a man aged 18 to 29 in good health. Some clones in this sample may be carry-over from other donors' samples. Both conserved end residues are part of each CDR3. A D gene is named only where the DNA matches it firmly.

d_gene: TRBD1
v_gene: TRBV10-3
j_gene: TRBJ2-7
CDR3nt: TGTGCCATCACAGACAGGGCGCACGAGCAGTACTTC
CDR3aa: CAITDRAHEQYF

d_gene: .
v_gene: TRBV19
j_gene: TRBJ2-3
CDR3nt: TGTGCCAGTAGTATATCCCGTCAAGCTAGCACAGATACGCAGTATTTT
CDR3aa: CASSISRQASTDTQYF

d_gene: TRBD1
v_gene: TRBV14
j_gene: TRBJ2-2
CDR3nt: TGTGCCAGCAGCCCCTTCAGACAGGGAAGGGCCGGGGAGCTGTTTTTT
CDR3aa: CASSPFRQGRAGELFF

d_gene: .
v_gene: TRBV7-8
j_gene: TRBJ1-4
CDR3nt: TGTGCCAGCAGCACGGGACGAATGATTGCAACTAATGAAAAACTGTTTTTT
CDR3aa: CASSTGRMIATNEKLFF

d_gene: .
v_gene: TRBV18
j_gene: TRBJ1-1
CDR3nt: TGTGCCAGCTCACCAGAGAACACTGAAGCTTTCTTT
CDR3aa: CASSPENTEAFF

d_gene: TRBD1
v_gene: TRBV28
j_gene: TRBJ2-7
CDR3nt: TGTGCCAGCAGTTTACGGGGCCTACAGGGGGTAGGGTACGAGCAGTACTTC
CDR3aa: CASSLRGLQGVGYEQYF

d_gene: .
v_gene: TRBV18
j_gene: TRBJ1-1
CDR3nt: TGTGCCAGCTCACCCCAGGGGTTGAACACTGAAGCTTTCTTT
CDR3aa: CASSPQGLNTEAFF

d_gene: .
v_gene: TRBV6-4
j_gene: TRBJ2-3
CDR3nt: TGTGCCAGCAGTGTCGGGGGTCGCTACACAGATACGCAGTATTTT
CDR3aa: CASSVGGRYTDTQYF

d_gene: .
v_gene: TRBV19
j_gene: TRBJ1-1
CDR3nt: TGTGCCAGTAGTGTAAGACAGTACCAGTGGGACACTGAAGCTTTCTTT
CDR3aa: CASSVRQYQWDTEAFF

d_gene: TRBD2
v_gene: TRBV28
j_gene: TRBJ2-3
CDR3nt: TGTGCCAGCAGTATCGGGACTAGCGGGATCTCAGATACGCAGTATTTT
CDR3aa: CASSIGTSGISDTQYF

d_gene: .
v_gene: TRBV19
j_gene: TRBJ1-4
CDR3nt: TGTGCCAGTAGTTGGTCGGTTGCTAATGAAAAACTGTTTTTT
CDR3aa: CASSWSVANEKLFF

d_gene: .
v_gene: TRBV7-3
j_gene: TRBJ2-5
CDR3nt: TGTGCCAGCAGCCCGATGGGTGGGGACGAGACCCAGTACTTC
CDR3aa: CASSPMGGDETQYF

d_gene: .
v_gene: TRBV29-1
j_gene: TRBJ2-6
CDR3nt: TGCAGCGTTGAAGTCGGGGCTGGGGCCAACGTCCTGACTTTC
CDR3aa: CSVEVGAGANVLTF

d_gene: .
v_gene: TRBV27
j_gene: TRBJ2-2
CDR3nt: TGTGCCAGCAGTTTGCGGGCCGGGGAGCTGTTTTTT
CDR3aa: CASSLRAGELFF